A single sample is the source of the 14 T cell receptor beta chains below, sequenced in a study of blood T cell repertoires in COVID-19. Sequencing was performed with immunoSEQ multiplex PCR; in TCRdb, only in-frame clones are kept and a portion is missing. The table records over 200,000 clones, just under 90% of them present only once. Sequenced: peripheral blood. The origin of the receptors is a man under 40 with COVID-19, enrolled during active disease.

This clone was counted a single time. The junction differs from germline at one of its ends, possibly a read error. The V call is TRBV30, the J call TRBJ2-7, with TRBD1 identical over 8 bases. The CDR3 is 11 residues long. The germline CDR1 and CDR2 sequences are GTSNPN and SVGIG (reference sequence). The CDR3 spells CAASSDRGVVF. DNA of the CDR3: TGTGCCGCTTCAAGTGACAGGGGAGTGGTCTTC.

The chain carries TRBV6-1 and TRBJ2-2, with 8 positions matching TRBD1. Germline CDR1 is MNHNS and CDR2 is SASEGT. The CDR3 is 14 amino acids. The ends lost 3 bases at V and 6 bases at J; junction bases unmatched: 3. The CDR3 reads CASSDLQGAGELFF. For the CDR3, the DNA is TGTGCCAGCAGTGACCTACAGGGGGCCGGGGAGCTGTTTTTT.

This clone was observed once. The chain joins TRBV7-3 to TRBJ1-1; 7 positions agree with TRBD1. Germline CDR1 and CDR2: SGHTA and FQGTGA. J was trimmed by 2 bases and V by 1 base; bases with no gene match: 7. This CDR3 is built from 16 residues. CDR3 protein: CASSLMAGTANTEAFF. CDR3 sequence (DNA): TGTGCCAGCAGCTTAATGGCCGGGACAGCCAACACTGAAGCTTTCTTT.

The chain is built from TRBV29-1 and TRBJ2-2; 14 bases line up with TRBD2. In germline, CDR1 is SQVTM, CDR2 ANQGSEA. Trimming took 6 bases from V and 11 from J; bases not matched to a gene: 14. The CDR3 spans 16 residues. DNA for the CDR3: TGCAGCGTCCTAAACCCCTCGACTAGCGGGAGGGGAGAGCTGTTTTTT. It is translated as CSVLNPSTSGRGELFF.

This chain joins TRBV5-1 and TRBJ2-3, with 8 bases that match TRBD2. This CDR3 has 16 residues. Trimming at V came to 0 bases and at J to 4 bases, leaving 7 bases not matched to a gene. Germline V gene lookup returns CDR1 SGHRS and CDR2 YFSETQ. This CDR3 reads CASSLGLTGGPDTQYF. Written as DNA, the CDR3 is TGCGCCAGCAGCTTGGGCTTGACGGGGGGGCCAGATACGCAGTATTTT. The full variable domain, its missing parts supplied by reference TRBV5-1 and TRBJ2-3, is KAGVTQTPRYLIKTRGQQVTLSCSPISGHRSVSWYQQTPGQGLQFLFEYFSETQRNKGNFPGRFSGRQFSNSRSEMNVSTLELGDSALYLCASSLGLTGGPDTQYFGPGTRLTVL.

The gene calls are TRBV24-1 and TRBJ1-5; TRBD1 matches 7 bases. The germline V gene has CDR1 KGHDR and CDR2 SFDVKD. Trimming at V came to 6 bases and at J to 0 bases, leaving 13 bases not matched to a gene. The CDR3 has 18 residues. The CDR3 loop reads CATSPGHRQGYSNQPQHF. The CDR3 DNA follows: TGTGCCACCAGTCCAGGCCATAGACAGGGCTATAGCAATCAGCCCCAGCATTTT.

The rearrangement uses TRBV28 and TRBJ2-1, with a weak D call TRBD1 (6 bases). Trimming removed 6 bases at V and 8 bases at J, with 17 bases between. The CDR3 totals 14 residues. The germline CDR1 and CDR2 sequences are MDHEN and SYDVKM. The CDR3 region has the DNA TGTGCCAGCAGGCCTGGGGGCGTATCGGATGAGCAGTTCTTC. Its translation: CASRPGGVSDEQFF.

V and J are TRBV19 and TRBJ2-3, with 8 bases aligning to TRBD1. The ends lost 4 bases at V and 6 bases at J; junction bases unmatched: 12. Germline loops: CDR1 LNHDA, CDR2 SQIVND (reference sequence). The CDR3 totals 16 residues. The CDR3 spells CASSTRTGTIGDTQYF. The CDR3, as DNA: TGTGCCAGTAGTACCAGGACAGGGACGATTGGGGATACGCAGTATTTT.

The chain employs TRBV7-2 and TRBJ1-2; 8 nucleotides line up with TRBD1. V dropped 5 bases and J dropped 3; count of bases not matched to a gene: 8. Germline CDR1 is SGHTA and CDR2 is FQGNSA. The CDR3 has 15 amino acids. This chain's CDR3 is CASSTRTGKDYGYTF. For the CDR3, the DNA is TGTGCCAGCAGCACAAGGACAGGGAAAGACTATGGCTACACCTTC.

V usage is TRBV30 and J usage is TRBJ2-7; 10 bases map to TRBD2. Germline CDR1 reads GTSNPN; CDR2 reads SVGIG (reference sequence). The CDR3 spans 15 residues. The ends lost 8 bases at V and 0 bases at J; junction bases unmatched: 10. The CDR3 region has the DNA TGTGCCCTGGAATCGACTAGCGGGTTCTCCTACGAGCAGTACTTC. Translating it yields CALESTSGFSYEQYF.

The chain is built from TRBV12-3 or TRBV12-4 and TRBJ1-2; the match to TRBD1 covers 8 bases. Trimming removed 6 bases from V and 4 bases from J; junction bases left unmatched: 4. The CDR3 covers 13 residues. The CDR3 spells CASSYRGAYGYTF. DNA for the CDR3: TGTGCCAGCAGCTACAGGGGGGCCTATGGCTACACCTTC.

The V and J genes are TRBV19 and TRBJ1-2, with 10 nucleotides matching TRBD1. The CDR3 has 13 amino acids. The V and J ends lost 10 bases and 2 bases, in that order; junction bases with no gene match: 4. Germline values: CDR1 LNHDA, CDR2 SQIVND (reference sequence). The CDR3 sequence: CATPGQGNYGYTF. The CDR3 DNA reads as TGTGCCACTCCGGGACAGGGGAACTATGGCTACACCTTC.

The chain uses TRBV7-9 and TRBJ2-7; D ambiguous. V was trimmed by 5 bases and J by 2 bases, leaving 13 bases between them. The CDR3 totals 14 residues. Germline values: CDR1 SEHNR, CDR2 FQNEAQ (reference sequence). The CDR3 sequence is CASSRPGIPYEQYF. The DNA of the CDR3 is TGTGCCAGCAGCCGCCCAGGAATCCCCTACGAGCAGTACTTC.

The rearrangement uses TRBV3-1 (or the pseudogene TRBV3-2) and TRBJ2-1; 12 bases line up with TRBD2. Per germline, CDR1 LGHDT and CDR2 YNNKEL (reference sequence). V shed 4 bases and J 5 bases; nucleotides not matched to a gene: 6. There are 16 residues in the CDR3. The CDR3 region has the DNA TGTGCCAGCAGCCGCACCCTAGCGGGGGGGCACAATGAGCAGTTCTTC. Protein: CASSRTLAGGHNEQFF.